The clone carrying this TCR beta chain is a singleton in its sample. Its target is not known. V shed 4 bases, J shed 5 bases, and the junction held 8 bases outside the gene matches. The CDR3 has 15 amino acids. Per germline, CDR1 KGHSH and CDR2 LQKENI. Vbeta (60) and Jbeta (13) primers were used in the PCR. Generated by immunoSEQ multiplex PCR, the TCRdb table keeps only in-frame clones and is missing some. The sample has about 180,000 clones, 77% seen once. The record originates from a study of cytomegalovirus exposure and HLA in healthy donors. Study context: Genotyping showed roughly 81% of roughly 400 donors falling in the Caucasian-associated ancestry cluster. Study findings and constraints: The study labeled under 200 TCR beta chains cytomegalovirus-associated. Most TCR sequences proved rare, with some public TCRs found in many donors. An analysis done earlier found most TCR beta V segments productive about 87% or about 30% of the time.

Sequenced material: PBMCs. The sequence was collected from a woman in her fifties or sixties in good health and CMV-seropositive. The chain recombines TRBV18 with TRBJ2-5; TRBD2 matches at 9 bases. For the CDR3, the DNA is TGTGCCAGCTCACTGAGAGCGGGGGGTAAGGAGACCCAGTACTTC. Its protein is CASSLRAGGKETQYF.